This T cell receptor beta chain was found in a study of beta chain features in type 1 diabetes. This clone was seen more than once but under ten times. Other DNA sequences of this sample code for an identical CDR3. The V gene's germline CDR1 is SQVTM and CDR2 ANQGSEA. This CDR3 comprises 12 residues. Trimming shortened V by 3 bases and J by 5 bases, and 10 bases separated the two germline ends. The whole isolated RNA underwent reverse transcription, so sequencing captured expressed TCRB transcripts. Only in-frame clones appear in the TCRdb table, and some are missing; sequencing was by immunoSEQ multiplex PCR. The sample carries hundreds of thousands of clones, approximately 28% recorded once.

This chain uses TRBV29-1 with TRBJ2-5; D is possibly TRBD2 (6 bases). This TCR derives from a man aged 18 to 30 in good health. Material for sequencing was naive CD4+ T cells from blood. The CDR3 bases are TGCAGCGTTGATTCGGGGGTGGAGACCCAGTACTTC. Translating gives CSVDSGVETQYF. The full variable domain, with the rest looked up from reference TRBV29-1 and TRBJ2-5, is SAVISQKPSRDICQRGTSLTIQCQVDSQVTMMFWYRQQPGQSLTLIATANQGSEATYESGFVIDKFPISRPNLTFSTLTVSNMSPEDSSIYLCSVDSGVETQYFGPGTRLLVL.